This T cell receptor beta chain was recovered during a study of Ad26.COV2.S vaccination and SARS-CoV-2 variants. The table lists this clone with a count of one. Data came from immunoSEQ multiplex PCR; TCRdb stores just in-frame clones and leaves some out. The data hold 400,000 to 450,000 clones, with 90% observed a single time. This sample's treatment: around 19 received Ad26.COV2.S at low or high dose, single or two shots; 5 received placebo; per-sample allocation not given. Sampling was done on day 63 after the first vaccine or placebo injection. Germline V CDR1 and CDR2: LGHNA, YSLEER. Trimming removed 3 bases from V and 5 bases from J; junction bases left unmatched: 18. The CDR3 sequence is 19 residues long.

The TCR comes from a person aged 18 to 59 who received the Ad26.COV2.S COVID-19 vaccine or a placebo. Specimen: peripheral blood, collected in a trial of Ad26.COV2.S vaccine versus placebo. The chain recombines TRBV4-3 with TRBJ2-5, with 10 bases that match TRBD2. The CDR3 reads CASSHSWGAGGPRLETQYF. CDR3 nucleotides: TGCGCCAGCAGCCATTCCTGGGGAGCGGGAGGGCCGCGTTTGGAGACCCAGTACTTC.